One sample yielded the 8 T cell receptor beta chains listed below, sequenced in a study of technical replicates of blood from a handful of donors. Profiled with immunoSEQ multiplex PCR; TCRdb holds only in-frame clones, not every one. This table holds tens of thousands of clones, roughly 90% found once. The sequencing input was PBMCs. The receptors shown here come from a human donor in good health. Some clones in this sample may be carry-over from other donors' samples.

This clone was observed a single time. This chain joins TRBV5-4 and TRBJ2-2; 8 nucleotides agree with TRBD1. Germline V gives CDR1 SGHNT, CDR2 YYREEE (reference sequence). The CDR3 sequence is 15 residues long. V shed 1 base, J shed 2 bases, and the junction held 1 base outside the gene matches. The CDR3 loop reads CASSLPGGNTGELFF. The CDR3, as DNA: TGTGCCAGCAGCTTGCCAGGGGGCAACACCGGGGAGCTGTTTTTT.

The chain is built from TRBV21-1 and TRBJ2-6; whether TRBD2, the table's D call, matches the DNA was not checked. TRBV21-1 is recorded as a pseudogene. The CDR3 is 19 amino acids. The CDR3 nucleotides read TGTGCCAGCAGCAAAGTGATCGGGGGGAGCACCCCTGGGGCCAACGTCCTGACTTTC. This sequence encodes CASSKVIGGSTPGANVLTF.

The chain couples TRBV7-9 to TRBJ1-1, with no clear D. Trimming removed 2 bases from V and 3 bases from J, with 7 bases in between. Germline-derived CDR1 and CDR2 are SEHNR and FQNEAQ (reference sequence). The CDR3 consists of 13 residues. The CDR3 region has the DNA TGTGCCAGCAGCTTACGGGATTACACTGAAGCTTTCTTT. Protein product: CASSLRDYTEAFF. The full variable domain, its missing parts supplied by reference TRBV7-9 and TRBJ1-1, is DTGVSQNPRHKITKRGQNVTFRCDPISEHNRLYWYRQTLGQGPEFLTYFQNEAQLEKSRLLSDRFSAERPKGSFSTLEIQRTEQGDSAMYLCASSLRDYTEAFFGQGTRLTVV.

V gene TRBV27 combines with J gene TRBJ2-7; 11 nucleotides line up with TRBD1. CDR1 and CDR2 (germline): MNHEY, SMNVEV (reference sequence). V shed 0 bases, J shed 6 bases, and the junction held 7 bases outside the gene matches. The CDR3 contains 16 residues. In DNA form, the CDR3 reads TGTGCCAGCAGTTTATCTGTTTCGGACAGGGGGCGCGAGCAGTACTTC. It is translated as CASSLSVSDRGREQYF.

CDR3 amino acids: CATSRAAETQYF. The CDR3 coding sequence is TGTGCCACCAGCAGAGCAGCGGAGACCCAGTACTTC. The chain combines TRBV15 with TRBJ2-5, with D unresolved. The germline V and J ends were trimmed by 1 base and 5 bases, with 5 bases remaining between them. The germline gives CDR1 LNHNV, CDR2 YYDKDF (reference sequence). This CDR3 is built from 12 residues.

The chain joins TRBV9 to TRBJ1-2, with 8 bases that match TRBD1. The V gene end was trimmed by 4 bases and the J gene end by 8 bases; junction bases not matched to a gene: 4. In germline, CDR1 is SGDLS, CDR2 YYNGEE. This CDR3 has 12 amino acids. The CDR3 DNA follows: TGTGCCAGCAGCATTGACAGGGGCGGCTACACCTTC. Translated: CASSIDRGGYTF.

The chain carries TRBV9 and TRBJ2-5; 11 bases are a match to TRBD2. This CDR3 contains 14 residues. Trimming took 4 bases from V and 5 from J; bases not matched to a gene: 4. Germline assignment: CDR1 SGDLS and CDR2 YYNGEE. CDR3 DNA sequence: TGTGCCAGCAGCCCGGCTAGCGGGAGGGAGACCCAGTACTTC. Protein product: CASSPASGRETQYF.

This CDR3 reads CASSEFPRLAGGDGETQYF. The CDR3 DNA is TGCGCCAGCAGTGAGTTCCCTCGACTAGCGGGAGGTGATGGGGAGACCCAGTACTTC. The chain employs TRBV10-1 and TRBJ2-5, with 13 positions matching TRBD2. Germline-derived CDR1 and CDR2 are WNHNN and SYGVQD (reference sequence). The length of the CDR3 is 19 residues. The V segment lost 1 base and the J segment 5 bases; nucleotides outside the gene matches: 13.